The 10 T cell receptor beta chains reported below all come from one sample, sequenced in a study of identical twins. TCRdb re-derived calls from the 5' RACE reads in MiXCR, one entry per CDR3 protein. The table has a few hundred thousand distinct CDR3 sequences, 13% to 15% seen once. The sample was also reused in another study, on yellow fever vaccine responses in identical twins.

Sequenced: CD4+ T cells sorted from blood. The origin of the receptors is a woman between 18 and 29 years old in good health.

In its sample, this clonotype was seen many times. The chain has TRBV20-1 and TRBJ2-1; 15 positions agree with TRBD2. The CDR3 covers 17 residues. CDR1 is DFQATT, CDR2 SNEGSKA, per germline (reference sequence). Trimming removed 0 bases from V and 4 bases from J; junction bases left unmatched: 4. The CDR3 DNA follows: TGCAGTGCTAGAGACCCCGGACTAGCGGGAGGGTACAATGAGCAGTTCTTC. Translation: CSARDPGLAGGYNEQFF.

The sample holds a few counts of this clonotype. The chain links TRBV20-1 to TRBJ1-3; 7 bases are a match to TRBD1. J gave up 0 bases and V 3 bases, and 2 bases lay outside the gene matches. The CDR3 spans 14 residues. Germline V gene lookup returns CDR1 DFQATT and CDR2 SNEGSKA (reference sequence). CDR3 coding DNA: TGCAGTGCTAGTAGGACAGGCTCTGGAAACACCATATATTTT. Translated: CSASRTGSGNTIYF.

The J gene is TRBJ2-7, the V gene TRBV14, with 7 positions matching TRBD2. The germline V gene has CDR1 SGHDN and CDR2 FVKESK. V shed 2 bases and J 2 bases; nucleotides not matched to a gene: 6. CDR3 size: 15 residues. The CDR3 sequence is CASSQSSGGTYEQYF. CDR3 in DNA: TGTGCCAGCAGCCAATCATCGGGAGGAACCTACGAGCAGTACTTC.

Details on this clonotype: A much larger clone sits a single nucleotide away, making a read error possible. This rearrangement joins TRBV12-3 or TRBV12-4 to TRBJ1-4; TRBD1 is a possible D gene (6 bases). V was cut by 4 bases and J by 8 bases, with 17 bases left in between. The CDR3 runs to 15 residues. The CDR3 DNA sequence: TGTGCCAGCAGTTCCAGAGGGGACAAGAAAGAAAAACTGTTTTTT. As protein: CASSSRGDKKEKLFF.

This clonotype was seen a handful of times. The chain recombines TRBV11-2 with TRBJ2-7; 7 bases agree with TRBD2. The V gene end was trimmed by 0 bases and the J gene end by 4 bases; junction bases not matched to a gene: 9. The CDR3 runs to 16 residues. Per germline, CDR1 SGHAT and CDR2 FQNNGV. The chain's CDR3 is CASSLDLVGGRYEQYF. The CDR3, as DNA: TGTGCCAGCAGCTTAGACTTGGTGGGAGGGAGATACGAGCAGTACTTC.

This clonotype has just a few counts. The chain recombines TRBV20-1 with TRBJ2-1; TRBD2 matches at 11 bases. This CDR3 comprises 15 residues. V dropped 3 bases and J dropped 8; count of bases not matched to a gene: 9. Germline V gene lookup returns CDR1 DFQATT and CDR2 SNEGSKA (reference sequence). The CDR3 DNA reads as TGCAGTGCTAGGGGTAGCGGGGGGGTAAGAGATGAGCAGTTCTTC. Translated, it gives CSARGSGGVRDEQFF.

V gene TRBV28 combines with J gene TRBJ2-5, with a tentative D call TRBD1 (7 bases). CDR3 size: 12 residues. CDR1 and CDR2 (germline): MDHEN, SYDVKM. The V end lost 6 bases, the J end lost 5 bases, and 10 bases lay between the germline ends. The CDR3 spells CASRPGGETQYF. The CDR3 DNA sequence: TGTGCCAGCAGGCCAGGGGGGGAGACCCAGTACTTC.

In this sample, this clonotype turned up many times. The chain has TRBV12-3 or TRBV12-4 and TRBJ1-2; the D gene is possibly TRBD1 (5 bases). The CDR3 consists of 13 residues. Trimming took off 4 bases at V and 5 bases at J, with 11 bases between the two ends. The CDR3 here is CASSSNRGYGYTF. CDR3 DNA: TGTGCCAGCAGTTCAAATCGGGGGTATGGCTACACCTTC.

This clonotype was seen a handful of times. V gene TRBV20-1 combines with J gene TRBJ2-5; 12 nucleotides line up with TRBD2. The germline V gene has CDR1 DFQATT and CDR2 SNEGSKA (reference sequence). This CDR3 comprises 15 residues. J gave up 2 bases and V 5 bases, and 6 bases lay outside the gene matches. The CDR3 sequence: CSAAGGTSGQETQYF. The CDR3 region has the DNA TGCAGTGCTGCGGGGGGGACTAGCGGGCAAGAGACCCAGTACTTC.

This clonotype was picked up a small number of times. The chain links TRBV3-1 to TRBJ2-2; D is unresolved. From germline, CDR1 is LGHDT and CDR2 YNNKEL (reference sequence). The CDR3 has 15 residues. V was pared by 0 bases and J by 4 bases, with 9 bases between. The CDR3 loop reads CASSQDSLFTGELFF. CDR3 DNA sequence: TGTGCCAGCAGCCAAGACTCGTTATTCACCGGGGAGCTGTTTTTT.